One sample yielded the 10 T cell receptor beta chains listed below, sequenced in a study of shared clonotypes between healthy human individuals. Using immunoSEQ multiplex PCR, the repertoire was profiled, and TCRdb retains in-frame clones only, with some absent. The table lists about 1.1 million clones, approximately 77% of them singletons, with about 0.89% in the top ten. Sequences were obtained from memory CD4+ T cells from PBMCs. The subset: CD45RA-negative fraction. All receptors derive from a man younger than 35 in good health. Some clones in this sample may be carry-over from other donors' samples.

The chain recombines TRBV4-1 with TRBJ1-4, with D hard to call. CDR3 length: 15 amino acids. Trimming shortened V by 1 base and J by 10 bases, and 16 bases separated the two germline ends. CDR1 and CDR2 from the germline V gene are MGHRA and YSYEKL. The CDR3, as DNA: TGCGCCAGCAGCCAAGCGGTGAGTGAGTCGGCAAAACTGTTTTTT. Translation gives CASSQAVSESAKLFF.

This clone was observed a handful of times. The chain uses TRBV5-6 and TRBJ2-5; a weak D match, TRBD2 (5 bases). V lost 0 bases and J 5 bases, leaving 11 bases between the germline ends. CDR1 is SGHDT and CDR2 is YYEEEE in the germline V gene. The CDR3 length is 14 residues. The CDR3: CASSLVGVRETQYF. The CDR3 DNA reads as TGTGCCAGCAGCTTGGTGGGAGTGAGGGAGACCCAGTACTTC.

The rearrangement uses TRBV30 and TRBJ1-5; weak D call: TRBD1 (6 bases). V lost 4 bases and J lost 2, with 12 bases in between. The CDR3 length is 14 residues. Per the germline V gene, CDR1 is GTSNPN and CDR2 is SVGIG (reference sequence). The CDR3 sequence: CAWNARGGNQPQHF. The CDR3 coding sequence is TGTGCCTGGAATGCCAGGGGAGGCAATCAGCCCCAGCATTTT. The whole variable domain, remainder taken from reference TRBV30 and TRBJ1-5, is SQTIHQWPATLVQPVGSPLSLECTVEGTSNPNLYWYRQAAGRGLQLLFYSVGIGQISSEVPQNLSASRPQDRQFILSSKKLLLSDSGFYLCAWNARGGNQPQHFGDGTRLSIL.

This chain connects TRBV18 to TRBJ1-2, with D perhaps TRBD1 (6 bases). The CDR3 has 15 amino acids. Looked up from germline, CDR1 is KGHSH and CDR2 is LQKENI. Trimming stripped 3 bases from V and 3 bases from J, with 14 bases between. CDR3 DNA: TGTGCCAGCTCACCGAGCGTCAGGGGCGACTATGGCTACACCTTC. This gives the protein CASSPSVRGDYGYTF.

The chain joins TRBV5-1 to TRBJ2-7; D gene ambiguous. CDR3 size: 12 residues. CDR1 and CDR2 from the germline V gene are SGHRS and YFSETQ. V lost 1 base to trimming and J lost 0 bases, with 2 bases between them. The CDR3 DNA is TGCGCCAGCAGCTTGAACTCCTACGAGCAGTACTTC. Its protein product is CASSLNSYEQYF. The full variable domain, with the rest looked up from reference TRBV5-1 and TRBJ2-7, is KAGVTQTPRYLIKTRGQQVTLSCSPISGHRSVSWYQQTPGQGLQFLFEYFSETQRNKGNFPGRFSGRQFSNSRSEMNVSTLELGDSALYLCASSLNSYEQYFGPGTRLTVT.

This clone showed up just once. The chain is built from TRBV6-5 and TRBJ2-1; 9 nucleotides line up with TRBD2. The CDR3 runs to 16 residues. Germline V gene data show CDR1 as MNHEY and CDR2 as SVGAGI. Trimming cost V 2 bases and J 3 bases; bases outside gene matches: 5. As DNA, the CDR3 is TGTGCCAGCAGTTACCGATCTAGCGGGGACTACAATGAGCAGTTCTTC. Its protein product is CASSYRSSGDYNEQFF.

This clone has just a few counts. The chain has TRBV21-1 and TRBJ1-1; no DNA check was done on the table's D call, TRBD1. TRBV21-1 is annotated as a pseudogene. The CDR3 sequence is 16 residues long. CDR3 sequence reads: CASSQNRGRVVTEAFF. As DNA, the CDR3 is TGTGCCAGCAGCCAGAACAGGGGGCGGGTAGTCACTGAAGCTTTCTTT.

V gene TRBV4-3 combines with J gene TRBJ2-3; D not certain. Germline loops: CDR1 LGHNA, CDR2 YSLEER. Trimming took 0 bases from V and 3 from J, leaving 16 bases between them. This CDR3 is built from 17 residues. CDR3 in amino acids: CASSQERGAKGTDTQYF. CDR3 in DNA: TGCGCCAGCAGCCAAGAGCGCGGTGCAAAGGGAACAGATACGCAGTATTTT.

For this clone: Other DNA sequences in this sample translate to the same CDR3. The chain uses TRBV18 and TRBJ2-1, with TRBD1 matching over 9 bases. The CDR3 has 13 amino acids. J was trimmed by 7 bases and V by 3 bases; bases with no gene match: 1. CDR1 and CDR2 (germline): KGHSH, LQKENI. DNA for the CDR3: TGTGCCAGCTCACCCGGGACAGGGAATGAGCAGTTCTTC. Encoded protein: CASSPGTGNEQFF. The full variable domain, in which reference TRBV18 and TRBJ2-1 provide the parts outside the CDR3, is NAGVMQNPRHLVRRRGQEARLRCSPMKGHSHVYWYRQLPEEGLKFMVYLQKENIIDESGMPKERFSAEFPKEGPSILRIQQVVRGDSAAYFCASSPGTGNEQFFGPGTRLTVL.

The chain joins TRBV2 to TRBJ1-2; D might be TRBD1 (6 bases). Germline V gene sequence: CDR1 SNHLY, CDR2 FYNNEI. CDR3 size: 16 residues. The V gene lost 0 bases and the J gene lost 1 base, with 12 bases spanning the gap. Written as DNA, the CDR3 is TGTGCCAGCAGTGAAGCGGAAGGACAGTTTAACTATGGCTACACCTTC. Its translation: CASSEAEGQFNYGYTF.